The rows below give T cell receptor beta chains drawn from one sample of a study of blood T cell repertoires in COVID-19. The protocol was immunoSEQ multiplex PCR, while the TCRdb copy is restricted to in-frame clones and leaves out a portion. Counted here are about 130,000 clones, about 86% occurring once; the ten biggest clones make up around 16%. Specimen: peripheral blood. Every receptor here comes from a woman aged 50 to 60 who had recovered from COVID-19. CDR3s include the opening cysteine and the closing phenylalanine or tryptophan. A D gene is named only where the DNA matches it firmly. Expanded clones get a size class; other rows say once, few or many, or leave the size out.

j_call	cdr3_length	v_call	d_call	clone_size	cdr3_aa	cdr3_nt
TRBJ1-2	16	TRBV4-1	TRBD1	.	CASSPPGQIRSHGYTF	TGCGCCAGCAGCCCCCCGGGACAGATCAGATCTCATGGCTACACCTTC
TRBJ1-2	14	TRBV29-1	TRBD1	once	CSAASGRGDYGYTF	TGCAGTGCCGCGAGTGGCAGGGGGGACTATGGCTACACCTTC
TRBJ1-5	17	TRBV6-1	.	once	CASSGSVEDSLRQPQHF	TGTGCCAGCAGTGGTTCTGTGGAGGACAGCTTACGGCAGCCCCAGCATTTT
TRBJ2-1	13	TRBV27	.	.	CASSKTPYNEQFF	TGTGCCAGCAGTAAAACACCCTACAATGAGCAGTTCTTC
TRBJ2-2	14	TRBV11-2	.	.	CASSSLRGTGELFF	TGTGCCAGCTCATCCTTGAGGGGGACCGGGGAGCTGTTTTTT
TRBJ2-5	12	TRBV5-5	.	.	CASSLSGETQYF	TGTGCCAGCAGCTTGAGCGGAGAGACCCAGTACTTC
TRBJ1-2	16	TRBV5-4	.	.	CASSLRAAYRQDGYTF	TGTGCCAGCAGCCTGCGGGCGGCGTATCGCCAAGATGGCTACACCTTC
TRBJ1-1	15	TRBV6-6	.	.	CASSQGQGYNTEAFF	TGTGCCAGCAGTCAGGGTCAGGGGTATAACACTGAAGCTTTCTTT
TRBJ1-2	13	TRBV5-4	.	.	CASSPDRTGGYTF	TGTGCCAGCAGCCCTGACAGGACGGGTGGCTACACCTTC
TRBJ1-6	15	TRBV4-3	TRBD1	.	CASSQGGQGNSPLHF	TGCGCCAGCAGCCAAGGGGGACAGGGAAATTCACCCCTCCACTTT
TRBJ2-7	15	TRBV6-2/TRBV6-3	TRBD1	once	CASSFTGQGPYGQYF	TGTGCCAGCAGTTTCACGGGACAGGGGCCTTACGGGCAGTACTTC
TRBJ1-1	16	TRBV21-1	.	.	CASSKKNTGGYTEAFF	TGTGCCAGCAGCAAAAAGAACACAGGGGGTTACACTGAAGCTTTCTTT
TRBJ2-1	13	TRBV24-1	.	.	CATSDGGVDEQFF	TGTGCCACCAGTGATGGCGGGGTGGATGAGCAGTTCTTC
TRBJ2-7	17	TRBV18	TRBD2	.	CASSPLGLAGGPWEQYF	TGTGCCAGCTCACCACTGGGACTAGCGGGAGGCCCCTGGGAGCAGTACTTC
TRBJ2-7	15	TRBV6-5	.	.	CASSYAVIGVEKQYF	TGTGCCAGCAGTTACGCCGTAATAGGGGTCGAAAAGCAGTACTTC
TRBJ1-1	20	TRBV13	TRBD1	.	CASRSTRKSPTAQGATEAFF	TGTGCCAGCAGATCAACTAGGAAATCCCCTACGGCACAGGGGGCCACTGAAGCTTTCTTT
TRBJ1-2	14	TRBV30	.	.	CAWSVLSANYGYTF	TGTGCCTGGAGTGTACTATCAGCTAACTATGGCTACACCTTC
TRBJ1-5	14	TRBV5-4	.	.	CASSLDRGNQPQHF	TGTGCCAGCAGCTTGGACAGGGGCAATCAGCCCCAGCATTTT
TRBJ1-3	13	TRBV3-1/TRBV3-2	.	.	CASSQATGNTIYF	TGTGCCAGCAGCCAAGCAACTGGAAACACCATATATTTT
TRBJ2-1	12	TRBV11-3	.	.	CASSFDRPQQFF	TGTGCCAGCAGCTTCGACAGGCCACAGCAGTTCTTC
TRBJ1-1	17	TRBV7-9	TRBD1	.	CASSFPSGRQGSSWAFF	TGTGCCAGCAGCTTCCCTTCCGGGAGACAGGGTTCGTCGTGGGCTTTCTTT
TRBJ2-1	15	TRBV5-4	.	.	CASSLYSISYNEQFF	TGTGCCAGCAGCTTGTACAGCATCTCCTACAATGAGCAGTTCTTC
TRBJ2-7	15	TRBV27	.	once	CASSLLSGGKIEQYF	TGTGCCAGCAGTTTATTGTCCGGCGGTAAGATCGAGCAGTACTTC
TRBJ2-1	15	TRBV25-1	.	.	CASSAFGGDYNEQFF	TGTGCCAGCAGTGCCTTTGGGGGCGACTACAATGAGCAGTTCTTC
TRBJ1-2	16	TRBV4-1	.	.	CASSLEPSQAHYGYTF	TGCGCCAGCAGCCTTGAGCCCTCGCAGGCCCACTATGGCTACACCTTC
TRBJ1-2	14	TRBV6-5	TRBD1	.	CASSYTGQGVGCTF	TGTGCCAGCAGTTACACCGGACAGGGCGTAGGTTGCACCTTC
TRBJ2-5	18	TRBV2	TRBD2	.	CASSAGLAGGFFGETQYF	TGTGCCAGCAGTGCGGGCCTAGCGGGGGGGTTTTTTGGGGAGACCCAGTACTTC
TRBJ2-7	12	TRBV18	.	.	CASSPSGVEQYF	TGTGCCAGCTCACCATCAGGGGTCGAGCAGTACTTC
TRBJ2-4	17	TRBV18	TRBD2	.	CASSPDGISSGRNIQYF	TGTGCCAGCTCACCAGACGGTATATCTAGCGGGAGAAACATTCAGTACTTC
TRBJ1-5	13	TRBV19	.	.	CASSIKHNQPQHF	TGTGCCAGTAGTATAAAGCACAATCAGCCCCAGCATTTT
TRBJ1-2	15	TRBV2	TRBD1	few	CASRAGGILTYGYTF	TGTGCCAGCAGAGCAGGGGGGATCCTAACCTATGGCTACACCTTC
TRBJ2-2	14	TRBV4-1	.	.	CASGRTPNTGELFF	TGCGCCAGCGGGCGGACTCCGAACACCGGGGAGCTGTTTTTT
TRBJ2-2	14	TRBV5-1	.	once	CASSLVQGVGELFF	TGCGCCAGCAGCTTGGTGCAGGGTGTCGGGGAGCTGTTTTTT
TRBJ1-1	17	TRBV13	.	once	CASSFGETGFMNTEAFF	TGTGCCAGCAGCTTTGGGGAGACAGGTTTCATGAACACTGAAGCTTTCTTT
TRBJ2-3	14	TRBV19	.	.	CASSIGGGTDTQYF	TGTGCCAGTAGTATAGGGGGGGGCACAGATACGCAGTATTTT
TRBJ2-3	16	TRBV7-8	.	.	CASSFGRLVSTDTQYF	TGTGCCAGCAGCTTCGGTCGGCTAGTTAGCACAGATACGCAGTATTTT
TRBJ1-1	13	TRBV11-3	.	.	CASSLDRYTEAFF	TGTGCCAGCAGCTTAGACAGGTACACTGAAGCTTTCTTT
TRBJ1-4	15	TRBV7-2	.	.	CASSLVGRVGEKLFF	TGTGCCAGCAGCTTAGTAGGCAGGGTGGGTGAAAAACTGTTTTTT
TRBJ2-1	15	TRBV7-6	TRBD2	few	CASSGTSGAYNEQFF	TGTGCCAGCAGCGGGACTAGCGGGGCATACAATGAGCAGTTCTTC
TRBJ2-7	13	TRBV18	.	.	CASSPTLQDEQYF	TGTGCCAGCTCACCTACACTGCAGGACGAGCAGTACTTC